The 23 T cell receptor beta chains below come from one sample, sequenced in a study of T cells in Graves' hyperthyroidism and ophthalmopathy. RNA transcripts yielded amplified TCR beta CDR3 regions. The TCR CDR3 was amplified in a first-round RT-PCR using the HTBI primer set. TCRdb analysed the multiplex PCR reads with MiXCR anew, one entry per CDR3 protein. The table has over 550,000 distinct CDR3 sequences, 16% seen once. The sequenced material came from blood. The receptors derive from a woman aged 18-30 years with Graves' hyperthyroidism.

This clonotype was observed a handful of times. The CDR3 sequence is CASSPWQGEEKLFF. DNA for the CDR3: TGTGCCAGCTCACCCTGGCAGGGCGAAGAAAAACTGTTTTTT. This sequence joins TRBV18 and TRBJ1-4, with a possible D match to TRBD1 (5 bases). V dropped 3 bases and J dropped 8 bases, with 13 bases sitting between them. CDR3 length equals 14 residues. Germline-derived CDR1 and CDR2 are KGHSH and LQKENI. Drawing the rest from reference TRBV18 and TRBJ1-4, the complete variable domain is NAGVMQNPRHLVRRRGQEARLRCSPMKGHSHVYWYRQLPEEGLKFMVYLQKENIIDESGMPKERFSAEFPKEGPSILRIQQVVRGDSAAYFCASSPWQGEEKLFFGSGTQLSVL.

This clonotype was observed a handful of times. The chain links TRBV10-3 to TRBJ1-2; TRBD1 is a possible D gene (6 bases). The germline V and J ends were trimmed by 7 bases and 6 bases, with 15 bases remaining between them. This CDR3 has 13 residues. From germline, CDR1 is ENHRY and CDR2 SYGVKD. This chain's CDR3 is CAITRGGGNGYTF. For the CDR3, the DNA is TGTGCCATCACCCGTGGGGGGGGCAATGGCTACACCTTC.

This clonotype was detected ten times or more. This chain connects TRBV12-3 or TRBV12-4 to TRBJ1-1; tentatively, D is TRBD1 (6 bases). V dropped 6 bases and J dropped 1 base, with 18 bases sitting between them. The CDR3 is 16 residues long. DNA for the CDR3: TGTGCCAGCAGAATTCAGACAGGAGCCACGAACACTGAAGCTTTCTTT. Encoded protein: CASRIQTGATNTEAFF.

The rearrangement uses TRBV28 and TRBJ1-2; D is unclear. This CDR3 is built from 11 residues. CDR1 is MDHEN, CDR2 SYDVKM, per germline. Trimming stripped 8 bases from V and 4 bases from J, with 8 bases between. The CDR3 sequence is CASGSSYGYTF. DNA of the CDR3: TGTGCCAGCGGCTCCTCCTATGGCTACACCTTC.

This sequence joins TRBV7-9 and TRBJ2-3, with 8 bases aligning to TRBD1. The CDR3 consists of 16 residues. V was pared by 0 bases and J by 5 bases, with 7 bases of the junction left unmatched. Germline V gene lookup returns CDR1 SEHNR and CDR2 FQNEAQ (reference sequence). The CDR3 loop is CASSLASTGALDTQYF. CDR3 coding DNA: TGTGCCAGCAGCTTAGCTTCGACAGGGGCTTTAGATACGCAGTATTTT.

The genes are TRBV3-1 and TRBJ2-2, with 7 bases lining up with TRBD1. Germline V lookup: CDR1 LGHDT, CDR2 YNNKEL (reference sequence). With V trimmed by 4 bases and J by 4 bases, 6 bases remained unmatched. The CDR3 totals 15 residues. Here the CDR3 reads CASSRPGGGTGELFF. DNA of the CDR3: TGTGCCAGCAGCCGCCCAGGGGGTGGCACCGGGGAGCTGTTTTTT.

The chain combines TRBV9 with TRBJ1-4; 12 bases line up with TRBD1. This CDR3 is built from 19 residues. The V and J ends lost 4 bases and 6 bases, in that order; junction bases with no gene match: 16. Germline CDR1 and CDR2: SGDLS and YYNGEE. The CDR3 sequence: CASSPIRGQGAVTDEKLFF. In DNA form, the CDR3 reads TGTGCCAGCAGCCCCATCAGGGGACAGGGGGCCGTGACTGATGAAAAACTGTTTTTT.

This clonotype has a handful of counts. The chain couples TRBV5-8 to TRBJ2-1; the D is unclear. This CDR3 has 13 residues. CDR1 is SGHTS and CDR2 is YDEGEE in the germline V gene. The V end was cut by 6 bases, the J end by 5 bases, with 12 bases between. CDR3 region: CASMRRIHNEQFF. In DNA form, the CDR3 reads TGTGCCAGCATGAGGCGGATCCACAATGAGCAGTTCTTC.

This clonotype occurred many times. In nucleotides, the CDR3 is TGTGCCAGCAGCCAGGACATAGAAGAGACCCAGTACTTC. This encodes CASSQDIEETQYF. This sequence joins TRBV7-6 and TRBJ2-5; a weak D match, TRBD1 (5 bases). Trimming stripped 5 bases from V and 3 bases from J, with 10 bases between. CDR3 length: 13 amino acids. The germline V gene encodes CDR1 SGHVS and CDR2 FNYEAQ.

This chain uses TRBV4-2 with TRBJ2-3; 9 bases are a match to TRBD1. Trimming cost V 0 bases and J 5 bases; bases outside gene matches: 6. The CDR3 has 16 residues. Germline V gene lookup returns CDR1 LGHNA and CDR2 YNFKEQ. This chain's CDR3 is CASSQDLGTGLDTQYF. CDR3 coding DNA: TGTGCCAGCAGCCAAGATTTGGGGACAGGGCTAGATACGCAGTATTTT.

This clonotype was counted between two and nine times. J is TRBJ1-1 and V is TRBV19, with D perhaps matching TRBD1 (5 bases). Germline CDR1 reads LNHDA; CDR2 reads SQIVND (reference sequence). V was cut by 6 bases and J by 5 bases, with 22 bases left in between. The CDR3 runs to 16 residues. CDR3 loop: CASSPPQGTGITEAFF. In DNA, the CDR3 is TGTGCCAGTAGCCCCCCCCAAGGGACTGGGATAACTGAAGCTTTCTTT.

This chain links TRBV6-2 or TRBV6-3 with TRBJ1-1; D is perhaps TRBD1 (5 bases). The germline gives CDR1 MNHEY, CDR2 SVGEGT. Trimming took off 0 bases at V and 6 bases at J, with 14 bases between the two ends. CDR3 length equals 15 residues. CDR3 region: CASSYSAVGGAEAFF. CDR3 bases: TGTGCCAGCAGTTACTCTGCCGTCGGGGGGGCTGAAGCTTTCTTT.

V is TRBV15 and J is TRBJ2-5; D is uncertain. Germline CDR1 and CDR2: LNHNV and YYDKDF (reference sequence). This CDR3 comprises 11 residues. The ends were cut back, 3 bases at V and 5 bases at J, with 4 bases in the middle. DNA for the CDR3: TGTGCCACCAGCAGGACTGAGACCCAGTACTTC. Its translation: CATSRTETQYF.

Ten or more counts support this clonotype. The chain combines TRBV6-2 or TRBV6-3 with TRBJ1-5; TRBD1 might be the D (5 bases). Looked up from germline, CDR1 is MNHEY and CDR2 is SVGEGT. The CDR3 runs to 12 residues. V shed 5 bases and J shed 9 bases, with 11 bases lying between them. The CDR3 sequence: CASSQEGRPQHF. CDR3 sequence (DNA): TGTGCCAGCAGTCAAGAGGGGAGGCCCCAGCATTTT.

This clonotype was seen more than once but under ten times. The gene calls are TRBV6-5 and TRBJ1-5, with D perhaps matching TRBD1 (5 bases). In germline, CDR1 is MNHEY, CDR2 SVGAGI. Trimming took 0 bases from V and 4 from J, leaving 16 bases between them. The CDR3 covers 17 residues. CDR3 sequence reads: CASSYSRGSGANQPQHF. The CDR3 DNA reads as TGTGCCAGCAGTTACTCCCGGGGGTCTGGGGCAAATCAGCCCCAGCATTTT.

This clonotype was found many times. This chain joins TRBV28 and TRBJ1-1; 8 bases map to TRBD1. Germline CDR1 MDHEN, CDR2 SYDVKM. Unmatched junction bases numbered 16, after V lost 7 bases and J lost 3 bases. CDR3 length: 17 residues. CDR3 sequence (DNA): TGTGCCAGCATCGCAACCCCTGGACAGGGCGGCGACACTGAAGCTTTCTTT. Amino acid sequence: CASIATPGQGGDTEAFF.

This clonotype was observed a handful of times. The CDR3 reads CASSLTGAGSPLHF. CDR3 in DNA: TGTGCCAGCAGCTTGACAGGGGCGGGATCACCCCTCCACTTT. The rearrangement uses TRBV7-9 and TRBJ1-6; TRBD1 matches 8 bases. The CDR3 is made up of 14 amino acids. Germline lookup yields CDR1 SEHNR and CDR2 FQNEAQ (reference sequence). Trimming removed 3 bases from V and 10 bases from J; junction bases left unmatched: 5.

This clonotype was detected ten times or more. V gene TRBV11-2 combines with J gene TRBJ2-5; 14 bases match TRBD2. Germline CDR1 is SGHAT and CDR2 is FQNNGV. V lost 5 bases and J lost 2; bases outside the gene matches: 7. The CDR3 loop spans 17 amino acids. CDR3 loop: CASSLPGTSGGQETQYF. The CDR3 bases are TGTGCCAGCAGCCTACCCGGGACTAGCGGGGGACAAGAGACCCAGTACTTC.

This clonotype was detected only a few times. The rearrangement links TRBV18 to TRBJ2-5, with D hard to call. V lost 2 bases and J lost 5, with 6 bases in between. This CDR3 is 12 amino acids long. The germline CDR1 and CDR2 sequences are KGHSH and LQKENI. CDR3: CASSPTSETQYF. In DNA, the CDR3 is TGTGCCAGCTCACCAACCTCTGAGACCCAGTACTTC.

This clonotype has ten or more counts. The V gene is TRBV7-3, the J gene TRBJ2-1; the match to TRBD2 covers 8 bases. CDR1 is SGHTA, CDR2 FQGTGA, per germline. With V trimmed by 2 bases and J by 8 bases, 5 bases remained unmatched. The CDR3 extends over 14 amino acids. The CDR3 reads CASSLRGGADEQFF. In DNA, the CDR3 is TGTGCCAGCAGCTTACGGGGGGGGGCCGATGAGCAGTTCTTC.

This clonotype was counted many times. This chain uses TRBV28 with TRBJ2-1, with D tentatively TRBD1 or TRBD2 (5 bases each). The CDR3 is made up of 16 amino acids. Germline V gene sequence: CDR1 MDHEN, CDR2 SYDVKM. The V end was cut by 6 bases, the J end by 5 bases, with 20 bases between. The CDR3: CASSSLGDAVNNEQFF. The CDR3 DNA is TGTGCCAGCAGCTCTTTAGGGGACGCCGTAAACAATGAGCAGTTCTTC.

This clonotype has at least ten counts. The chain joins TRBV12-3 or TRBV12-4 to TRBJ2-1; a weak D match, TRBD2 (6 bases). The CDR3 spans 14 residues. Between the trimmed V and J ends, which lost 5 bases and 5 bases, there was a span of 13 bases. CDR3 DNA: TGTGCCAGCAGTCGCCCCCCTAGCGACAATGAGCAGTTCTTC. Protein product: CASSRPPSDNEQFF.

The chain uses TRBV6-1 and TRBJ1-6; 7 bases agree with TRBD1. Germline V lookup: CDR1 MNHNS, CDR2 SASEGT. This CDR3 has 15 residues. The V gene end was trimmed by 6 bases and the J gene end by 9 bases; junction bases not matched to a gene: 11. The CDR3 sequence is CASSDLQGFGSPLHF. CDR3 nucleotide sequence: TGTGCCAGCAGCGACTTACAGGGGTTTGGTTCACCCCTCCACTTT.